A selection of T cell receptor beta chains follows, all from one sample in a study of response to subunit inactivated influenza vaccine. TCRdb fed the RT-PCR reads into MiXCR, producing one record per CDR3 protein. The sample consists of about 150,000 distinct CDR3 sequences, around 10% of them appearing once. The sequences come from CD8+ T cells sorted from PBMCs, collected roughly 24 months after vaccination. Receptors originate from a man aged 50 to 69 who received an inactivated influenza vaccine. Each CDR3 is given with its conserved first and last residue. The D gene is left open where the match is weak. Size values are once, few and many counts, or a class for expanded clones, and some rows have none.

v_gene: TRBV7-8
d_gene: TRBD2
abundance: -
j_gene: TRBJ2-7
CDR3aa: CASSLSAGVLEQYF
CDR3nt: TGTGCCAGCAGCTTATCAGCGGGAGTTCTCGAGCAGTACTTC

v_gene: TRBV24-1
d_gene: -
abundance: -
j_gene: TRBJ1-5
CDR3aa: CATSDWAVNHPQHF
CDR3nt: TGTGCCACCAGTGATTGGGCAGTTAATCATCCCCAGCATTTT

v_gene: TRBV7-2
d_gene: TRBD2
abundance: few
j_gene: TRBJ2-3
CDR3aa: CASSPTGLAGVDTQYF
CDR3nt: TGTGCCAGCAGCCCCACGGGACTAGCGGGAGTAGATACGCAGTATTTT

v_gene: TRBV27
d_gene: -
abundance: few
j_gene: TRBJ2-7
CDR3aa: CASTSLGDLGYEQYF
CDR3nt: TGTGCCAGCACCTCTCTCGGGGATCTCGGCTACGAGCAGTACTTC

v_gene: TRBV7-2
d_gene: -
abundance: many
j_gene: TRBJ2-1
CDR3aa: CASSLGYYNEQFF
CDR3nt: TGTGCCAGCAGCTTAGGCTACTACAATGAGCAGTTCTTC

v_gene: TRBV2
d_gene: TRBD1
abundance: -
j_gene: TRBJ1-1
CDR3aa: CASSFHSGQGATEAFF
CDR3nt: TGTGCCAGCAGTTTCCATTCGGGACAGGGGGCAACTGAAGCTTTCTTT

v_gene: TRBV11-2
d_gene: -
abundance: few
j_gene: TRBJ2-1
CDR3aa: CASSLGAVSSYNEQFF
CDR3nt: TGTGCCAGCAGCTTAGGGGCGGTTAGCTCCTACAATGAGCAGTTCTTC

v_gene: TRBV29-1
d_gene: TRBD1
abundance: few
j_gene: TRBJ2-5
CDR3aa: CSVETVRGRIQETQYF
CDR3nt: TGCAGCGTTGAAACGGTCAGGGGGCGAATCCAAGAGACCCAGTACTTC

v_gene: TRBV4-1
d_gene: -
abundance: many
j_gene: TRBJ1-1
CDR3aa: CASSQGPGAPEAFF
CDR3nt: TGCGCCAGCAGCCAAGGACCAGGGGCCCCTGAAGCTTTCTTT

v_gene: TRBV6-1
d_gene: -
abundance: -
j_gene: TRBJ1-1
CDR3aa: CATLGAMNTEAFF
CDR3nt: TGTGCCACCCTGGGTGCTATGAACACTGAAGCTTTCTTT

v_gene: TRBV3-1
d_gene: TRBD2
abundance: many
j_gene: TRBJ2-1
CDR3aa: CASSQDPSGRAYNEQFF
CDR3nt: TGTGCCAGCAGCCAAGACCCTAGCGGGAGGGCCTACAATGAGCAGTTCTTC

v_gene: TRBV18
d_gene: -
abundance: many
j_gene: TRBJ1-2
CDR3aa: CASSPQGAQIDGYTF
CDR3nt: TGTGCCAGCTCACCGCAGGGCGCCCAGATCGATGGCTACACCTTC

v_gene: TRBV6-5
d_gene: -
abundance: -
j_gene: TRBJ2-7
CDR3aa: CASSNLLDNHEQYF
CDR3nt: TGTGCCAGCAGTAACCTCCTCGACAACCACGAGCAGTACTTC

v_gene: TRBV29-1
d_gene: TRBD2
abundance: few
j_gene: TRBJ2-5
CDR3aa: CSVESGRDQETQYF
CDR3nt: TGCAGCGTTGAAAGCGGGAGGGACCAAGAGACCCAGTACTTC

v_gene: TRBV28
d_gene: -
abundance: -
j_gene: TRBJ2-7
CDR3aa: CASRRQLIAYEQYF
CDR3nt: TGTGCCAGCAGGAGACAGTTGATTGCCTACGAGCAGTACTTC

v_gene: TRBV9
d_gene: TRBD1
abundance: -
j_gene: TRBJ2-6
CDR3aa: CASSAPGQGTLWANVLTF
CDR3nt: TGTGCCAGCAGCGCCCCGGGACAGGGAACCCTCTGGGCCAACGTCCTGACTTTC

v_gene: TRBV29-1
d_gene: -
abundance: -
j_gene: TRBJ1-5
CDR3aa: CSVASDYSNQPQHF
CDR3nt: TGCAGCGTCGCGTCAGATTATAGCAATCAGCCCCAGCATTTT

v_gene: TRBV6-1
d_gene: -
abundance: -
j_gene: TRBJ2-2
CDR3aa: CASRRLATVELFF
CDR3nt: TGTGCCAGCAGGCGTCTAGCGACCGTGGAGCTGTTTTTT

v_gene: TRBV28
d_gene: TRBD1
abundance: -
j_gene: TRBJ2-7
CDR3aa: CASSLVQGVSYEQYF
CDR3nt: TGTGCCAGCAGTTTGGTTCAGGGGGTTTCCTACGAGCAGTACTTC

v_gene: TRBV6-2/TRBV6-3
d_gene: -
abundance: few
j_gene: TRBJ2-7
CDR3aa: CASSYNRAYEQYF
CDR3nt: TGTGCCAGCAGTTACAACAGGGCGTACGAGCAGTACTTC

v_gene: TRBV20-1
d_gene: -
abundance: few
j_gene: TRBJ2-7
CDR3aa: CSARAGIYEQYF
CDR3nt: TGCAGTGCTAGAGCGGGAATCTACGAGCAGTACTTC

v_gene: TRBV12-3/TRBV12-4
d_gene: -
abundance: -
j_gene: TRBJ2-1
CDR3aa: CASSPLTADEQFF
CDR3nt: TGTGCCAGCAGTCCCTTAACAGCAGATGAGCAGTTCTTC

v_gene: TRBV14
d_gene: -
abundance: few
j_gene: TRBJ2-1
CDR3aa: CASSQGREPYNEQFF
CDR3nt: TGTGCCAGCAGCCAAGGACGGGAGCCTTACAATGAGCAGTTCTTC

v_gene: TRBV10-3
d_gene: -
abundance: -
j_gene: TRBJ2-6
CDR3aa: CAILSSGANVLTF
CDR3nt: TGTGCCATTCTCTCCTCTGGGGCCAACGTCCTGACTTTC

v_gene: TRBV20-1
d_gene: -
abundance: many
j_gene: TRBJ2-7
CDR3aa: CSARSAAGYEQYF
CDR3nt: TGCAGTGCTAGGTCGGCCGCAGGCTACGAGCAGTACTTC

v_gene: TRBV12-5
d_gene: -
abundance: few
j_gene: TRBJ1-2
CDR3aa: CASGPAGVGGYTF
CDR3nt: TGTGCTAGTGGCCCGGCAGGGGTCGGGGGCTACACCTTC

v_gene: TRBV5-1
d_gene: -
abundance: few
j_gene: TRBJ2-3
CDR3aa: CASSYYPTSVSPDTQYF
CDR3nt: TGCGCCAGCAGCTACTATCCGACTAGTGTGAGTCCAGATACGCAGTATTTT

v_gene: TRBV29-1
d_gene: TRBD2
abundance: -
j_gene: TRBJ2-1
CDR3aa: CSVVDSGRALYPNEQFF
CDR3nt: TGCAGCGTTGTTGATAGCGGGAGGGCCCTATACCCCAATGAGCAGTTCTTC

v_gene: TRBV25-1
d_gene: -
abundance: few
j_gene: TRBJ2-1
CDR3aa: CASSEFKGQSPFF
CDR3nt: TGTGCCAGCAGTGAATTTAAGGGGCAAAGTCCGTTCTTC

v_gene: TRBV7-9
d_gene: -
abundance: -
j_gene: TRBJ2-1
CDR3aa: CASSLSWEERYNEQFF
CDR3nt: TGTGCCAGCAGCTTATCCTGGGAGGAGCGTTACAATGAGCAGTTCTTC

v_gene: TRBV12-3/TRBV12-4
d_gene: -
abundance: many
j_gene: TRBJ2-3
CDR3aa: CASSLRGDTQYF
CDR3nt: TGTGCCAGCAGTTTACGAGGAGATACGCAGTATTTT

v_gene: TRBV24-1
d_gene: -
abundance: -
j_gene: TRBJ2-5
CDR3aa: CATAPGLGPQYF
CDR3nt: TGTGCCACCGCTCCGGGACTCGGGCCCCAGTACTTC

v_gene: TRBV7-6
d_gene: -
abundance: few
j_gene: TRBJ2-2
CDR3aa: CASSSGFSRTGELFF
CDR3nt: TGTGCCAGCAGCTCAGGGTTTTCGAGGACCGGGGAGCTGTTTTTT

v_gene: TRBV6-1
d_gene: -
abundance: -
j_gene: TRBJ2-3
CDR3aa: CASSLGGQDTQYF
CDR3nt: TGTGCCAGCAGTCTAGGGGGGCAAGATACGCAGTATTTT

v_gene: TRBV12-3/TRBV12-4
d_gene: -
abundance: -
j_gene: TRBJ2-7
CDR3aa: CASSLVGPYEQYF
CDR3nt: TGTGCCAGCAGTTTAGTGGGCCCCTACGAGCAGTACTTC

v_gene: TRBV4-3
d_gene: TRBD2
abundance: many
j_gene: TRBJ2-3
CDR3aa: CASSQDEAAGGLNTQYF
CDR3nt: TGCGCCAGCAGCCAAGATGAAGCGGCGGGAGGCCTAAATACGCAGTATTTT

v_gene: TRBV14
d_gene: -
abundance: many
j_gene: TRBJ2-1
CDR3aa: CASRTQNRQFF
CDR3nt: TGTGCCAGCCGTACACAGAATCGGCAGTTCTTC

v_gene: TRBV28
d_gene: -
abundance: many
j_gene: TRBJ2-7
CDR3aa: CASSLPRGAYEQYF
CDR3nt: TGTGCCAGCAGTTTGCCTCGAGGGGCCTACGAGCAGTACTTC

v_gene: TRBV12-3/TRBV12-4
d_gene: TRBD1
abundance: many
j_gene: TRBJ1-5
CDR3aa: CASSRTGGNQPQHF
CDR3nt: TGTGCCAGCAGCCGAACAGGGGGCAATCAGCCCCAGCATTTT